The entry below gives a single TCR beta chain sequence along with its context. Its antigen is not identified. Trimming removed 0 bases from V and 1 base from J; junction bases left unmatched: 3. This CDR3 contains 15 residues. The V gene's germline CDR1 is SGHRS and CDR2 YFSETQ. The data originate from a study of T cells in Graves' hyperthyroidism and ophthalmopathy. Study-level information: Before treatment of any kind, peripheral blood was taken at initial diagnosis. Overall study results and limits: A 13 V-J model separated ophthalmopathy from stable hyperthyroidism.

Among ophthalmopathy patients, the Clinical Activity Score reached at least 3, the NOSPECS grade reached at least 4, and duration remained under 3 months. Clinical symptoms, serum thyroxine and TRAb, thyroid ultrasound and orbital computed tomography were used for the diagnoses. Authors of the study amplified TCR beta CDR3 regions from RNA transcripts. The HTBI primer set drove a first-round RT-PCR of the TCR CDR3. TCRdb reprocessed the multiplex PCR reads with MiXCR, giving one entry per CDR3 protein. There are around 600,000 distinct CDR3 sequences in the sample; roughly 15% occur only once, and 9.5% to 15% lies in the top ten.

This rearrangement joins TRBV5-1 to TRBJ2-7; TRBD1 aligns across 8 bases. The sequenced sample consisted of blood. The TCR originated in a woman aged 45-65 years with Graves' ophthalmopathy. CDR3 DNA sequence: TGCGCCAGCAGCTTGGGGACAGGGTATTCCTACGAGCAGTACTTC. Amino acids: CASSLGTGYSYEQYF.